Each of the 25 T cell receptor beta chains below was sequenced from the same sample in a study of blood T cell repertoires in COVID-19. Data came from immunoSEQ multiplex PCR; TCRdb stores just in-frame clones and leaves some out. This repertoire shows more than 300,000 clones, 88% found once; its top ten account for more than 0.95%. The sample was PBMCs or T cells enriched from blood (not recorded which). These receptors all come from a woman younger than 35 who had recovered from COVID-19.

The chain carries TRBV5-1 and TRBJ2-3, with TRBD2 matching over 10 bases. The junction had 0 bases not matched to a gene; V was cut back by 1 base and J by 4 bases. The germline gives CDR1 SGHRS, CDR2 YFSETQ. There are 14 residues in the CDR3. The chain's CDR3 is CASSLTSGADTQYF. In nucleotides, the CDR3 is TGCGCCAGCAGCTTGACTAGCGGGGCAGATACGCAGTATTTT.

V gene TRBV27 combines with J gene TRBJ1-4; D unclear. The germline V and J ends were trimmed by 5 bases and 2 bases, with 15 bases remaining between them. Germline V gene lookup returns CDR1 MNHEY and CDR2 SMNVEV (reference sequence). The CDR3 is 16 amino acids. The CDR3 DNA is TGTGCCAGCAGTCCAAACATGGACTTCACTAATGAAAAACTGTTTTTT. Translating gives CASSPNMDFTNEKLFF. Full variable domain (remainder filled in from reference TRBV27 and TRBJ1-4): EAQVTQNPRYLITVTGKKLTVTCSQNMNHEYMSWYRQDPGLGLRQIYYSMNVEVTDKGDVPEGYKVSRKEKRNFPLILESPSPNQTSLYFCASSPNMDFTNEKLFFGSGTQLSVL.

The gene calls are TRBV29-1 and TRBJ1-2; weak D call: TRBD1 (6 bases). Germline V gives CDR1 SQVTM, CDR2 ANQGSEA. The CDR3 contains 15 residues. V was pared by 1 base and J by 3 bases, with 15 bases between. CDR3 DNA sequence: TGCAGCGTTGAAGGGTTAGCAGGGGCGGACTATGGCTACACCTTC. Translation: CSVEGLAGADYGYTF.

V is TRBV9 and J is TRBJ1-1; 7 bases align to TRBD1. Germline V gene sequence: CDR1 SGDLS, CDR2 YYNGEE. The CDR3 contains 14 residues. Trimming took 5 bases from V and 6 from J; bases not matched to a gene: 10. CDR3 DNA: TGTGCCAGCAGTGCCCAGGGGCAGGGGGCTGAAGCTTTCTTT. As protein: CASSAQGQGAEAFF.

This clone appeared once. CDR3 in amino acids: CASSLREAYEQYF. The CDR3 nucleotides read TGTGCCAGCAGCCTCCGGGAAGCCTACGAGCAGTACTTC. V gene TRBV5-8 combines with J gene TRBJ2-7; possible D gene TRBD2, 5 bases. V lost 4 bases and J lost 2, with 10 bases in between. CDR1 is SGHTS, CDR2 YDEGEE, per germline. This CDR3 is 13 amino acids long.

A single count supports this clone. The chain employs TRBV29-1 and TRBJ2-1; maybe TRBD2 (5 bases). Looked up from germline, CDR1 is SQVTM and CDR2 is ANQGSEA. V was shortened by 5 bases and J by 0 bases, with 11 bases between the two germline ends. The CDR3 is 14 residues long. Written as DNA, the CDR3 is TGCAGCGTTCCCCCGGGAAGCTCCTACAATGAGCAGTTCTTC. Its protein product is CSVPPGSSYNEQFF.

The chain links TRBV6-4 to TRBJ1-1; no clear D gene. CDR3 length equals 12 residues. The germline V gene encodes CDR1 MRHNA and CDR2 SNTAGT. Trimming stripped 6 bases from V and 4 bases from J, with 9 bases between. CDR3 amino acids: CASRRVGTEAFF. The DNA of the CDR3 is TGTGCCAGCAGGAGGGTTGGCACTGAAGCTTTCTTT.

V gene TRBV11-2 combines with J gene TRBJ1-5, with 9 bases matching TRBD1. Trimming cost V 3 bases and J 4 bases; bases outside gene matches: 4. Germline CDR1 and CDR2: SGHAT and FQNNGV. CDR3 length: 15 amino acids. In DNA form, the CDR3 reads TGTGCCAGCAGCTTGGGACAGGGCCTGAATCAGCCCCAGCATTTT. Translating gives CASSLGQGLNQPQHF.

The gene calls are TRBV5-6 and TRBJ2-5; TRBD2 agrees at 8 bases. V shed 0 bases, J shed 2 bases, and the junction held 6 bases outside the gene matches. The CDR3 has 16 residues. Germline CDR1 and CDR2: SGHDT and YYEEEE. CDR3 amino acids: CASSLVAGGVQETQYF. CDR3 nucleotide sequence: TGTGCCAGCAGCTTGGTGGCGGGGGGAGTACAAGAGACCCAGTACTTC.

This chain joins TRBV5-1 and TRBJ1-4; 7 nucleotides agree with TRBD1. The CDR3 is made up of 15 amino acids. J was trimmed by 6 bases and V by 0 bases; bases with no gene match: 5. Germline V gene data show CDR1 as SGHRS and CDR2 as YFSETQ. The CDR3 DNA reads TGCGCCAGCAGCTTGGCCGGGACAGCGGATGAAAAACTGTTTTTT. Residues: CASSLAGTADEKLFF. The complete variable domain, with remaining parts taken from reference TRBV5-1 and TRBJ1-4, reads KAGVTQTPRYLIKTRGQQVTLSCSPISGHRSVSWYQQTPGQGLQFLFEYFSETQRNKGNFPGRFSGRQFSNSRSEMNVSTLELGDSALYLCASSLAGTADEKLFFGSGTQLSVL.

J is TRBJ2-3 and V is TRBV5-1; TRBD2 matches 13 bases. Germline assignment: CDR1 SGHRS and CDR2 YFSETQ. V was pared by 2 bases and J by 2 bases, with 8 bases of the junction left unmatched. The CDR3 spans 18 residues. The chain's CDR3 is CASSFYGLAGELTDTQYF. The CDR3 DNA follows: TGCGCCAGCAGCTTCTACGGACTAGCGGGGGAGCTCACAGATACGCAGTATTTT. Full variable domain (rest looked up from reference TRBV5-1 and TRBJ2-3): KAGVTQTPRYLIKTRGQQVTLSCSPISGHRSVSWYQQTPGQGLQFLFEYFSETQRNKGNFPGRFSGRQFSNSRSEMNVSTLELGDSALYLCASSFYGLAGELTDTQYFGPGTRLTVL.

The chain links TRBV19 to TRBJ1-1; no reliable D call. CDR1 and CDR2 from the germline V gene are LNHDA and SQIVND (reference sequence). Trimming pared 0 bases from V and 1 base from J, leaving 3 bases between. The CDR3 spans 13 residues. CDR3 protein: CASSIDRNTEAFF. CDR3 nucleotides: TGTGCCAGTAGTATAGATCGGAACACTGAAGCTTTCTTT.

This chain links TRBV28 with TRBJ2-1, with 10 positions matching TRBD2. The V gene's germline CDR1 is MDHEN and CDR2 SYDVKM. V lost 7 bases to trimming and J lost 0 bases; unmatched junction nucleotides: 6. This CDR3 is built from 16 residues. The CDR3 nucleotides are TGTGCCAGCAACCCTAGCGGGGGAGACTCCTACAATGAGCAGTTCTTC. Encoded protein: CASNPSGGDSYNEQFF.

The rearrangement joins TRBV28 to TRBJ1-5, with D possibly being TRBD1 (6 bases). Germline CDR1 is MDHEN and CDR2 is SYDVKM. The germline V and J ends were trimmed by 7 bases and 5 bases, with 21 bases remaining between them. This CDR3 region has 16 residues. CDR3 sequence: CASTTVAGEKDQPQHF. The CDR3 nucleotides are TGTGCCAGCACTACGGTGGCAGGGGAGAAAGATCAGCCCCAGCATTTT.

The chain carries TRBV24-1 and TRBJ2-5; a possible D gene is TRBD2 (5 bases). Per germline, CDR1 KGHDR and CDR2 SFDVKD. V lost 9 bases and J 0 bases, leaving 13 bases between the germline ends. The CDR3 spans 14 residues. CDR3 nucleotides: TGTGCCACCGCTGCGGAGGAGTACCAAGAGACCCAGTACTTC. Encoded protein: CATAAEEYQETQYF.

This clone appeared once. Other nucleotide sequences from this sample produce the same CDR3. The rearrangement links TRBV5-1 to TRBJ1-1, with a weak D call TRBD1 (6 bases). Germline assignment: CDR1 SGHRS and CDR2 YFSETQ. The CDR3 consists of 15 residues. Trimming took 0 bases from V and 0 from J, leaving 9 bases between them. CDR3 nucleotides: TGCGCCAGCAGCTTGGTACAGGGCATGAACACTGAAGCTTTCTTT. It codes for CASSLVQGMNTEAFF.

The chain links TRBV4-1 to TRBJ1-5; D perhaps matches TRBD1 (5 bases). There are 16 residues in the CDR3. Germline-derived CDR1 and CDR2 are MGHRA and YSYEKL. V dropped 1 base and J dropped 2 bases, with 12 bases sitting between them. The CDR3 is CASSQGRARGNQPQHF. CDR3 sequence (DNA): TGCGCCAGCAGCCAAGGCAGGGCAAGAGGCAATCAGCCCCAGCATTTT.

The chain employs TRBV30 and TRBJ1-3; no clear D gene. This CDR3 contains 14 residues. Germline lookup yields CDR1 GTSNPN and CDR2 SVGIG (reference sequence). Trimming stripped 3 bases from V and 0 bases from J, with 9 bases between. CDR3 bases: TGTGCCTGGAGGGCCGGGAACTCTGGAAACACCATATATTTT. The encoded protein is CAWRAGNSGNTIYF.

The rearrangement uses TRBV11-2 and TRBJ2-7, with D possibly matching TRBD1 (5 bases). This CDR3 region has 12 residues. The V and J ends lost 6 bases and 6 bases respectively, with 12 bases between them. The germline V gene has CDR1 SGHAT and CDR2 FQNNGV. CDR3 DNA sequence: TGTGCCAGCAGGGGCCAGGGATCCGAGCAGTACTTC. Translating gives CASRGQGSEQYF.

CDR3 DNA sequence: TGTGCCAGCAGCCGTTCAGGGGGCGAGCGTAGCAATCAGCCCCAGCATTTT. It encodes CASSRSGGERSNQPQHF. The V gene is TRBV6-2 or TRBV6-3, the J gene TRBJ1-5; 8 positions match TRBD1. The germline V gene encodes CDR1 MNHEY and CDR2 SVGEGT. The CDR3 extends over 17 amino acids. With 6 bases clipped from V and 0 bases from J, the junction kept 10 bases outside the gene matches.

This rearrangement joins TRBV6-5 to TRBJ1-1; no firm D call. The germline V gene encodes CDR1 MNHEY and CDR2 SVGAGI. The CDR3 is 15 amino acids. Trimming removed 4 bases at V and 7 bases at J, with 19 bases between. CDR3 coding DNA: TGTGCCAGCAGTTCGATTGGGGTGACTAGACTTGAAGCTTTCTTT. It yields the protein CASSSIGVTRLEAFF.

The chain carries TRBV3-1 (or the pseudogene TRBV3-2) and TRBJ2-7, with 7 bases identical to TRBD1. V gave up 8 bases and J gave up 2 bases; unmatched junction bases: 9. The CDR3 length is 14 residues. Per germline, CDR1 LGHDT and CDR2 YNNKEL (reference sequence). This CDR3 reads CASPRQGKTYEQYF. Written as DNA, the CDR3 is TGTGCCAGCCCCAGACAGGGAAAGACCTACGAGCAGTACTTC.

The chain combines TRBV18 with TRBJ2-7; no reliable D call. The CDR3 has 13 amino acids. V dropped 0 bases and J dropped 7 bases, with 10 bases sitting between them. CDR1 and CDR2 from the germline V gene are KGHSH and LQKENI. In DNA form, the CDR3 reads TGTGCCAGCTCACCACCTGCGAGTGTTGAGCAGTACTTC. The encoded protein is CASSPPASVEQYF.

This CDR3 reads CASRPGQGMLQPQHF. The CDR3, as DNA: TGTGCCAGCAGACCGGGACAGGGGATGTTGCAGCCCCAGCATTTT. The rearrangement joins TRBV7-2 to TRBJ1-5; 10 bases fit TRBD1. Unmatched junction bases numbered 9, after V lost 6 bases and J lost 7 bases. The CDR3 sequence is 15 residues long. CDR1 and CDR2 from the germline V gene are SGHTA and FQGNSA.

The V call is TRBV18, the J call TRBJ1-4; TRBD1 matches at 7 bases. CDR3 length: 15 amino acids. CDR1 is KGHSH and CDR2 is LQKENI in the germline V gene. The V gene end was trimmed by 4 bases and the J gene end by 5 bases; junction bases not matched to a gene: 7. The CDR3 DNA is TGTGCCAGCTCACTAGGGACAGCCTCGAATGAAAAACTGTTTTTT. Its protein is CASSLGTASNEKLFF.